Each of the 26 T cell receptor beta chains below was sequenced from the same sample in a study of blood T cell repertoires in COVID-19. This table comes from immunoSEQ multiplex PCR, and its TCRdb copy is limited to in-frame clones, with some not included. The table has 350,000 to 450,000 clones, 91% seen once; the top ten hold around 0.94%. Sequenced input: PBMCs or T cells enriched from blood (not recorded which). The receptor set was obtained from a woman aged 35 to 49 who had been exposed to COVID-19.

V gene TRBV27 combines with J gene TRBJ1-1, with D perhaps TRBD1 (5 bases). The CDR3 runs 15 residues. V was trimmed by 0 bases and J by 10 bases, leaving 18 bases between them. Germline V CDR1 and CDR2: MNHEY, SMNVEV (reference sequence). The CDR3 DNA follows: TGTGCCAGCAGTTTATCCGCGGGGGGGTTTAGTGGAGCTTTCTTT. Translation gives CASSLSAGGFSGAFF.

This chain links TRBV28 with TRBJ2-7; 11 bases line up with TRBD1. With V trimmed by 4 bases and J by 3 bases, 8 bases remained unmatched. The CDR3 totals 16 residues. Germline V lookup: CDR1 MDHEN, CDR2 SYDVKM. This CDR3 reads CASSSRTGGAFYEQYF. The CDR3 nucleotides are TGTGCCAGCAGTTCTCGGACAGGGGGCGCATTCTACGAGCAGTACTTC. Full variable domain (missing parts from reference TRBV28 and TRBJ2-7): DVKVTQSSRYLVKRTGEKVFLECVQDMDHENMFWYRQDPGLGLRLIYFSYDVKMKEKGDIPEGYSVSREKKERFSLILESASTNQTSMYLCASSSRTGGAFYEQYFGPGTRLTVT.

On this clone itself: Different DNA sequences within this sample yield the same CDR3. The chain has TRBV13 and TRBJ2-7; no definite D call. This CDR3 is 12 amino acids long. V was trimmed by 0 bases and J by 3 bases, leaving 3 bases between them. Germline values: CDR1 PRHDT, CDR2 FYEKMQ (reference sequence). The CDR3 coding sequence is TGTGCCAGCAGCTTAGGCCGCTACGAGCAGTACTTC. Its translation: CASSLGRYEQYF.

The CDR3 here is CASSLTVMRTDTQYF. In DNA form, the CDR3 reads TGTGCCAGCAGCTTAACGGTGATGAGGACAGATACGCAGTATTTT. This chain connects TRBV7-2 to TRBJ2-3; D not resolved. The ends were cut back, 2 bases at V and 3 bases at J, with 12 bases in the middle. Germline V gene data show CDR1 as SGHTA and CDR2 as FQGNSA. This CDR3 has 15 amino acids.

The rearrangement uses TRBV5-5 and TRBJ1-5; possibly TRBD1 for D (5 bases). This CDR3 comprises 14 residues. The V and J ends lost 6 bases and 0 bases respectively, with 10 bases between them. Germline V gene data show CDR1 as SGHKS and CDR2 as YYEKEE (reference sequence). CDR3 sequence: CASKRDYSNQPQHF. CDR3 nucleotides: TGTGCCAGCAAGAGGGACTATAGCAATCAGCCCCAGCATTTT.

Only a few counts were recorded for this clone. V gene TRBV6-7 combines with J gene TRBJ1-2, with a possible D match to TRBD1 (6 bases). TRBV6-7 is recorded as an ORF, its role being uncertain. Deletions cut 9 bases from V and 4 bases from J, with 18 bases between. The length of the CDR3 is 14 residues. The CDR3 region is CARMTDRPAYGYTF. In DNA, the CDR3 is TGTGCCAGGATGACGGACAGACCCGCCTATGGCTACACCTTC.

This rearrangement joins TRBV30 to TRBJ2-5; D ambiguous. The CDR3 totals 12 residues. V was clipped by 2 bases and J by 5 bases, with 9 bases between them. CDR1 GTSNPN and CDR2 SVGIG come from the germline V gene (reference sequence). CDR3 DNA: TGTGCCTGGAGTCTATTTCCTGAGACCCAGTACTTC. Its translation is CAWSLFPETQYF. Drawing the rest from reference TRBV30 and TRBJ2-5, the complete variable domain is SQTIHQWPATLVQPVGSPLSLECTVEGTSNPNLYWYRQAAGRGLQLLFYSVGIGQISSEVPQNLSASRPQDRQFILSSKKLLLSDSGFYLCAWSLFPETQYFGPGTRLLVL.

The chain joins TRBV30 to TRBJ2-7; TRBD1 agrees at 7 bases. V lost 0 bases, J lost 4 bases, and 6 bases stayed unmatched. The CDR3 is 14 amino acids. Germline assignment: CDR1 GTSNPN and CDR2 SVGIG (reference sequence). CDR3 loop: CAWSVRGPPYEQYF. DNA of the CDR3: TGTGCCTGGAGTGTAAGGGGGCCTCCTTACGAGCAGTACTTC.

The chain recombines TRBV6-6 with TRBJ2-2, with D tentatively TRBD2 (5 bases). Trimming left V 5 bases short and J 4 bases short, with 8 bases between. The CDR3 has 13 residues. In germline, CDR1 is MNHNY, CDR2 SVGAGI (reference sequence). The CDR3 DNA follows: TGTGCCAGCAGTCCTCGGGGCACCGGGGAGCTGTTTTTT. Encoded protein: CASSPRGTGELFF.

The genes are TRBV5-1 and TRBJ1-1; D is unclear. V was cut by 1 base and J by 4 bases, with 11 bases left in between. The CDR3 is made up of 14 amino acids. The germline CDR1 and CDR2 sequences are SGHRS and YFSETQ. CDR3: CASSLSGSVTEAFF. As DNA, the CDR3 is TGCGCCAGCAGCTTGTCAGGAAGTGTCACTGAAGCTTTCTTT.

The chain employs TRBV6-5 and TRBJ1-2; D gene ambiguous. Per germline, CDR1 MNHEY and CDR2 SVGAGI. The CDR3 length is 13 residues. Deletions cut 6 bases from V and 3 bases from J, with 11 bases between. The CDR3 DNA reads TGTGCCAGCAGACCTCAGGCCCACTATGGCTACACCTTC. This codes for CASRPQAHYGYTF.

V gene TRBV7-2 combines with J gene TRBJ1-1; weak D call: TRBD1 (5 bases). Germline V CDR1 and CDR2: SGHTA, FQGNSA. This CDR3 has 16 residues. The V gene lost 1 base and the J gene lost 4 bases, with 16 bases spanning the gap. CDR3 sequence (DNA): TGTGCCAGCAGCTTAGACGGTGGGGCTACACGCACTGAAGCTTTCTTT. Amino acids: CASSLDGGATRTEAFF.

This sequence joins TRBV2 and TRBJ1-2, with 11 bases identical to TRBD1. The CDR3 is made up of 15 amino acids. CDR1 SNHLY and CDR2 FYNNEI come from the germline V gene. V lost 5 bases to trimming and J lost 7 bases; unmatched junction nucleotides: 9. The CDR3 loop reads CASSPRDRGSGGYTF. The CDR3 nucleotides are TGTGCCAGCAGTCCCAGGGACAGGGGGTCTGGTGGCTACACCTTC.

The V gene is TRBV2, the J gene TRBJ2-5, with a tentative D call TRBD2 (5 bases). The CDR3 extends over 12 amino acids. Germline loops: CDR1 SNHLY, CDR2 FYNNEI. V lost 5 bases and J lost 10, with 14 bases in between. The CDR3 DNA sequence: TGTGCCAGCAGTTGGACTGACCGAGACCAGTACTTC. Its protein is CASSWTDRDQYF.

The rearrangement links TRBV12-5 to TRBJ2-5; D perhaps matches TRBD1 (6 bases). Trimming removed 1 base from V and 0 bases from J, with 12 bases in between. Germline lookup yields CDR1 LGHNT and CDR2 FRNRAP. This CDR3 spans 16 amino acids. The CDR3 spells CASGLGAQGYQETQYF. The CDR3 DNA is TGTGCTAGTGGTTTGGGGGCACAGGGTTACCAAGAGACCCAGTACTTC.

The V call is TRBV5-1, the J call TRBJ1-2; D is ambiguous. Germline CDR1 reads SGHRS; CDR2 reads YFSETQ. This CDR3 contains 15 residues. Trimming pared 0 bases from V and 2 bases from J, leaving 11 bases between. The CDR3: CASSLVPGANYGYTF. CDR3 DNA sequence: TGCGCCAGCAGCTTGGTACCGGGAGCCAACTATGGCTACACCTTC.

The rearrangement uses TRBV7-3 and TRBJ2-1, with TRBD2 matching over 8 bases. J was trimmed by 6 bases and V by 0 bases; bases with no gene match: 4. Germline V gene data show CDR1 as SGHTA and CDR2 as FQGTGA. The CDR3 runs to 15 residues. CDR3 sequence: CASSLTTSGVNEQFF. In nucleotides, the CDR3 is TGTGCCAGCAGCTTAACCACTAGCGGCGTCAATGAGCAGTTCTTC.

This chain links TRBV19 with TRBJ1-5, with 9 bases that match TRBD1. Trimming removed 5 bases from V and 6 bases from J; junction bases left unmatched: 8. This CDR3 has 15 amino acids. Germline V gives CDR1 LNHDA, CDR2 SQIVND (reference sequence). The CDR3 here is CASSVKQGAGQPQHF. DNA for the CDR3: TGTGCCAGTAGTGTGAAACAGGGGGCGGGTCAGCCCCAGCATTTT.

The genes are TRBV19 and TRBJ1-4; 7 bases fit TRBD1. There are 16 residues in the CDR3. Germline CDR1 and CDR2: LNHDA and SQIVND (reference sequence). J lost 3 bases, V lost 4 bases, and 8 bases had no gene match. The CDR3 nucleotides read TGTGCCAGTAGTACCAGACAGGGAAGGGCTAATGAAAAACTGTTTTTT. Protein: CASSTRQGRANEKLFF.

This clone has a single count. The CDR3 DNA reads as TGTGCCAGCAGCCGATCCCTTACAGGTGACGCTTTCTTT. Amino acids: CASSRSLTGDAFF. This chain uses TRBV3-1 (or the pseudogene TRBV3-2) with TRBJ1-1; a possible D gene is TRBD1 (5 bases). Trimming pared 4 bases from V and 11 bases from J, leaving 17 bases between. The CDR3 covers 13 residues. CDR1 and CDR2 from the germline V gene are LGHDT and YNNKEL (reference sequence).

This sequence joins TRBV2 and TRBJ1-4; 9 bases align to TRBD1. Per the germline V gene, CDR1 is SNHLY and CDR2 is FYNNEI. The CDR3 has 14 amino acids. The ends lost 6 bases at V and 5 bases at J; junction bases unmatched: 4. CDR3 DNA: TGTGCCAGCAGAACCGGGACAGGGAATGAAAAACTGTTTTTT. This codes for CASRTGTGNEKLFF.

This chain links TRBV2 with TRBJ1-1, with unresolved D. Germline V lookup: CDR1 SNHLY, CDR2 FYNNEI. The CDR3 is 16 residues long. V was cut by 0 bases and J by 0 bases, with 11 bases left in between. In nucleotides, the CDR3 is TGTGCCAGCAGTGAAGCGCTTCAGGCAGTGAACACTGAAGCTTTCTTT. Residues: CASSEALQAVNTEAFF.

V and J are TRBV5-1 and TRBJ2-2; possibly TRBD1 for D (6 bases). Trimming pared 5 bases from V and 4 bases from J, leaving 12 bases between. The CDR3 contains 14 residues. Germline values: CDR1 SGHRS, CDR2 YFSETQ. The CDR3 bases are TGCGCCAGCAGAAAGGGACACCTCACCGGGGAGCTGTTTTTT. This encodes CASRKGHLTGELFF.

This clone was found a few times. The chain links TRBV6-1 to TRBJ1-1; a possible D gene is TRBD1 (5 bases). Trimming removed 2 bases from V and 2 bases from J, with 6 bases in between. Germline lookup yields CDR1 MNHNS and CDR2 SASEGT. This CDR3 contains 13 residues. For the CDR3, the DNA is TGTGCCAGCAGTGAACAGGGTAACACTGAAGCTTTCTTT. As protein: CASSEQGNTEAFF.

CDR3 region: CASGPRRRETQYF. CDR3 nucleotide sequence: TGTGCTAGTGGCCCGAGGAGGCGGGAGACCCAGTACTTC. V usage is TRBV12-5 and J usage is TRBJ2-5; D is possibly TRBD2 (5 bases). V shed 6 bases and J shed 5 bases, with 13 bases lying between them. This CDR3 is built from 13 residues. Germline V CDR1 and CDR2: LGHNT, FRNRAP.

The chain couples TRBV7-6 to TRBJ1-4; D is unresolved. Germline CDR1 and CDR2: SGHVS and FNYEAQ. With 2 bases removed from V and 7 bases from J, the gap between germline ends came to 14 bases. The CDR3 runs 15 residues. Here the CDR3 DNA reads TGTGCCAGCAGCTTATTGCACGGGATCGGTGAAAAACTGTTTTTT. Protein product: CASSLLHGIGEKLFF.